A selection of T cell receptor beta chains follows, all from one sample in a study of T cell responses to AZD1222 COVID-19 vaccine. Sequencing used immunoSEQ multiplex PCR; TCRdb keeps in-frame clones, though not all of them. The sample lists approximately 130,000 clones; approximately 90% were seen once. The sequences come from peripheral blood, collected on day 0 of MenACWY control vaccination. These receptor sequences come from an adult in good health. Each CDR3 is given with its conserved first and last residue. The order of the fields is clone size, D gene, J gene, V gene, CDR3 DNA, CDR3 protein. The D gene is left open where the match is weak. The size of a clone is reported for some rows only, either as once, few or many, or as a class for expanded clones.

abundance: -
d_gene: TRBD1
j_gene: TRBJ1-2
v_gene: TRBV28
CDR3nt: TGTGCCAGCAGTCCTACCGGGACAGGGGATTATGGCTACACCTTC
CDR3aa: CASSPTGTGDYGYTF

abundance: once
d_gene: -
j_gene: TRBJ1-1
v_gene: TRBV4-1
CDR3nt: TGCGCCAGCAGCCAAGTAGGCGTGGGGAGGGTTAACACTGAAGCTTTCTTT
CDR3aa: CASSQVGVGRVNTEAFF

abundance: -
d_gene: TRBD2
j_gene: TRBJ2-1
v_gene: TRBV5-8
CDR3nt: TGTGCCAGCAGCACGGGGACTAGGGGGACCTACAATGAGCAGTTCTTC
CDR3aa: CASSTGTRGTYNEQFF

abundance: -
d_gene: TRBD2
j_gene: TRBJ2-2
v_gene: TRBV6-4
CDR3nt: TGTGCCAGCAGTGACTGGGGACTAGCGGGAGCCGGGGAGCTGTTTTTT
CDR3aa: CASSDWGLAGAGELFF

abundance: once
d_gene: -
j_gene: TRBJ2-3
v_gene: TRBV12-3/TRBV12-4
CDR3nt: TGTGCCAGCAGTTTAAAAGGGGATACGCAGTATTTT
CDR3aa: CASSLKGDTQYF

abundance: -
d_gene: -
j_gene: TRBJ2-5
v_gene: TRBV6-6
CDR3nt: TGTGCCAGCCGTGCCAGCGGACGGCCCCAAGAGACCCAGTACTTC
CDR3aa: CASRASGRPQETQYF

abundance: -
d_gene: -
j_gene: TRBJ2-1
v_gene: TRBV7-3
CDR3nt: TGTGCCAGCAGCTTGGGGCACTCGGGCTACAATGAGCAGTTCTTC
CDR3aa: CASSLGHSGYNEQFF

abundance: -
d_gene: -
j_gene: TRBJ1-1
v_gene: TRBV7-6
CDR3nt: TGTGCCAGCAGCTTAGTGGGGGGGGCGCGCACTGAAGCTTTCTTT
CDR3aa: CASSLVGGARTEAFF

abundance: -
d_gene: -
j_gene: TRBJ1-6
v_gene: TRBV6-4
CDR3nt: TGTGCCAGCACCCCGAACCCAGGAAATTCACCCCTCCACTTT
CDR3aa: CASTPNPGNSPLHF

abundance: -
d_gene: TRBD1
j_gene: TRBJ2-1
v_gene: TRBV7-3
CDR3nt: TGTGCCAGCAGCGCCGGACAGGAATACAATGAGCAGTTCTTC
CDR3aa: CASSAGQEYNEQFF

abundance: -
d_gene: TRBD1
j_gene: TRBJ1-2
v_gene: TRBV2
CDR3nt: TGTGCCAGCAGTGAGTGGGACAGACTTAACTATGGCTACACCTTC
CDR3aa: CASSEWDRLNYGYTF

abundance: once
d_gene: TRBD1
j_gene: TRBJ1-1
v_gene: TRBV6-5
CDR3nt: TGTGCCAGCAGTTACTCAGGACAGGGAGAGACTGAAGCTTTCTTT
CDR3aa: CASSYSGQGETEAFF

abundance: once
d_gene: TRBD1
j_gene: TRBJ2-7
v_gene: TRBV5-6
CDR3nt: TGTGCCAGCAGCTTGGGGGGGCAGGGGGCCCTTGTCTTC
CDR3aa: CASSLGGQGALVF

abundance: few
d_gene: TRBD2
j_gene: TRBJ2-1
v_gene: TRBV10-3
CDR3nt: TGTGCCAAACCGGGACTAGCGATAGATGAGCAGTTCTTC
CDR3aa: CAKPGLAIDEQFF

abundance: -
d_gene: -
j_gene: TRBJ2-7
v_gene: TRBV4-2
CDR3nt: TGTGCCAGCAGCCATACCGGGACTTCGTCCTACGAGCAGTACTTC
CDR3aa: CASSHTGTSSYEQYF

abundance: -
d_gene: -
j_gene: TRBJ2-1
v_gene: TRBV27
CDR3nt: TGTGCCAGCAGTTTAAGTCCCTACCCACCTCCTGACTACAATGAGCAGTTCTTC
CDR3aa: CASSLSPYPPPDYNEQFF

abundance: -
d_gene: -
j_gene: TRBJ2-7
v_gene: TRBV29-1
CDR3nt: TGCAGCGTTGAATTCGAACGCGAGCAGTACTTC
CDR3aa: CSVEFEREQYF

abundance: -
d_gene: TRBD2
j_gene: TRBJ2-7
v_gene: TRBV27
CDR3nt: TGTGCCAGCAGACGATTAGCGGGAGATCACGAGCAGTACTTC
CDR3aa: CASRRLAGDHEQYF

abundance: -
d_gene: -
j_gene: TRBJ1-2
v_gene: TRBV6-5
CDR3nt: TGTGCCAGCAGTTACGGCTATTTCTATGGCTACACCTTC
CDR3aa: CASSYGYFYGYTF